This TCR beta chain originates from a study of blood T cell repertoires in COVID-19. Here immunoSEQ multiplex PCR was the method, and the copy in TCRdb shows in-frame clones only, minus some. The profile shows about 390,000 clones, approximately 87% of them singletons. Germline CDR1 and CDR2: SGHTA and FQGNSA. Deletions cut 5 bases from V and 5 bases from J, with 16 bases between. The CDR3 covers 14 residues. The sequenced sample consisted of PBMCs or T cells enriched from blood (not recorded which). The receptor was derived from a woman in her forties or fifties who had recovered from COVID-19. V usage is TRBV7-2 and J usage is TRBJ2-7; D not certain. The CDR3, as DNA: TGTGCCAGCAGCCTGTCGCTAGATCTCGACGAGCAGTACTTC. It codes for CASSLSLDLDEQYF.